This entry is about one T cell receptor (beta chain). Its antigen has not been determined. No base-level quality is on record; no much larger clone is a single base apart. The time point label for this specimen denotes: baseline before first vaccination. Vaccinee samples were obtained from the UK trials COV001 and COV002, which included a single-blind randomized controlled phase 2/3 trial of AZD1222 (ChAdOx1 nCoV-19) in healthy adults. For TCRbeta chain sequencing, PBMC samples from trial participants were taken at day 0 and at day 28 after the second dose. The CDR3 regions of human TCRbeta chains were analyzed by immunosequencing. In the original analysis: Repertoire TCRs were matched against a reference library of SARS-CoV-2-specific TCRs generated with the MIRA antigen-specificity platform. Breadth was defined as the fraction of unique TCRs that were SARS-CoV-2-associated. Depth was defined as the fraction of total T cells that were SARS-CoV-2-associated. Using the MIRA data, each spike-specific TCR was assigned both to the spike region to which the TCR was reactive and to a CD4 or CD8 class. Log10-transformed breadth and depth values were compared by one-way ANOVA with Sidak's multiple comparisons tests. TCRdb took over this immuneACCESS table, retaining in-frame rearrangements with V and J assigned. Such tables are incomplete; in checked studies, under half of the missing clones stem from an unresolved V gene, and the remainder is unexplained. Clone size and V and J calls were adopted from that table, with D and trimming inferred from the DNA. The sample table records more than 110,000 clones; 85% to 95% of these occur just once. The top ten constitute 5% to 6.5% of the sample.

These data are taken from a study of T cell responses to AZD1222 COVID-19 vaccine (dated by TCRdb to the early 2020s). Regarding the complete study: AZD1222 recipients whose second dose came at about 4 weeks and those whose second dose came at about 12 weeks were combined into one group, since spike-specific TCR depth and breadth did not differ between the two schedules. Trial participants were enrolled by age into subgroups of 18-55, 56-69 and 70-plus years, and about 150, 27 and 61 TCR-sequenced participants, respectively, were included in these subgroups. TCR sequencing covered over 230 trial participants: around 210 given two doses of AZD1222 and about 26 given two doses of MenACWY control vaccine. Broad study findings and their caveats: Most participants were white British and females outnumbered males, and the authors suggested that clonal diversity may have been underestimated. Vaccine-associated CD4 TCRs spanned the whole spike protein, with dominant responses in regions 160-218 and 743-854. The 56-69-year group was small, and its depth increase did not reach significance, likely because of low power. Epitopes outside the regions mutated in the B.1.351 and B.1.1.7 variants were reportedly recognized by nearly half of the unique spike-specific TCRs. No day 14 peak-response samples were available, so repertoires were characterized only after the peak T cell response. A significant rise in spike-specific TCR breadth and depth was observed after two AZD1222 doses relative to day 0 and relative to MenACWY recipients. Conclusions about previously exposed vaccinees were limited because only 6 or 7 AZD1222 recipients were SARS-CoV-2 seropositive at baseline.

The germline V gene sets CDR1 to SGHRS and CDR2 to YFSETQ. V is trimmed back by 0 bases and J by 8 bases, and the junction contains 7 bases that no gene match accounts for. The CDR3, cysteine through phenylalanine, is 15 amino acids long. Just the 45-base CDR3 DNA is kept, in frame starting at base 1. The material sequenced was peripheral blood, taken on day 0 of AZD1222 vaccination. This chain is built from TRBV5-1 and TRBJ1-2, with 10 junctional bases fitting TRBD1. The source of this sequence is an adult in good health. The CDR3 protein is CASSLAAGTGEGYTF. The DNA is TGCGCCAGCAGCTTGGCCGCCGGGACAGGGGAAGGCTACACCTTC.